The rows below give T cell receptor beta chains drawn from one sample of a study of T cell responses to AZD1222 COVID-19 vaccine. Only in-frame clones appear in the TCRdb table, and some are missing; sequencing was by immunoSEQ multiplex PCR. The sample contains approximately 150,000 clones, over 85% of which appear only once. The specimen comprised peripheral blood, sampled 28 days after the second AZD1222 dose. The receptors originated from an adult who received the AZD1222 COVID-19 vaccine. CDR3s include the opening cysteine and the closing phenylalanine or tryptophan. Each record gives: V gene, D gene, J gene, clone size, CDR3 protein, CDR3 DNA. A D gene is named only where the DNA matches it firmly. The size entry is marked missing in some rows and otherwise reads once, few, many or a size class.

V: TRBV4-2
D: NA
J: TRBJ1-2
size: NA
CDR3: CASSQDFTPPGALGYGYTF
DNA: TGTGCCAGCAGCCAAGATTTCACCCCCCCGGGGGCGTTGGGCTATGGCTACACCTTC

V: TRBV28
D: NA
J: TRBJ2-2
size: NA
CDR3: CASSSHTGELFF
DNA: TGTGCCAGCAGTTCCCACACCGGGGAGCTGTTTTTT

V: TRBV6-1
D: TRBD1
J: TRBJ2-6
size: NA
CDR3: CASSDRDSNSGANVLTF
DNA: TGTGCCAGCAGTGACCGGGACAGCAACTCTGGGGCCAACGTCCTGACTTTC

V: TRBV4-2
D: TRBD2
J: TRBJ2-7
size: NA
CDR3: CASSQEVTSAYEQYF
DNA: TGTGCCAGCAGCCAAGAGGTGACTAGCGCCTACGAGCAGTACTTC

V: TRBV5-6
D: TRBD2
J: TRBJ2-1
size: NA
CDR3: CASSLVGEGYNEQFF
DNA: TGTGCCAGCAGCTTGGTGGGGGAGGGATACAATGAGCAGTTCTTC

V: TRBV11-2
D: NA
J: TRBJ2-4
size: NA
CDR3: CASSLGAGGHIQYF
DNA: TGTGCCAGCAGCTTAGGGGCAGGGGGGCACATTCAGTACTTC

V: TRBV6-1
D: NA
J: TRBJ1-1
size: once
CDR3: CASSEALGNTEAFF
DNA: TGTGCCAGCAGTGAAGCGCTCGGGAACACTGAAGCTTTCTTT

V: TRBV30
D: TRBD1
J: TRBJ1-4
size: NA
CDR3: CAWGDRVEKLFF
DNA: TGTGCCTGGGGTGACAGGGTAGAAAAACTGTTTTTT

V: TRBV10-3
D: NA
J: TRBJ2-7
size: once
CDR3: CAISESTRGISYEQYF
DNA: TGTGCCATCAGTGAGTCGACTCGGGGTATCTCCTACGAGCAGTACTTC

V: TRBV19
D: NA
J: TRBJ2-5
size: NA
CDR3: CASSIDRQETQYF
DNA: TGTGCCAGTAGTATAGACAGACAAGAGACCCAGTACTTC

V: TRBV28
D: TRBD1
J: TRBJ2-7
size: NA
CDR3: CASSRGDRGKYEQYF
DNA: TGTGCCAGCAGCCGGGGGGACAGGGGGAAATACGAGCAGTACTTC

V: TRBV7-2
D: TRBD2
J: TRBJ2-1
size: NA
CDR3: CASSRYPGLAGGPNNEQFF
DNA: TGTGCCAGCAGCCGGTATCCGGGACTAGCGGGAGGGCCGAACAATGAGCAGTTCTTC

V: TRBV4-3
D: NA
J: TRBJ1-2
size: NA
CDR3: CASSQDRGDGYTF
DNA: TGCGCCAGCAGCCAAGATCGAGGGGATGGCTACACCTTC

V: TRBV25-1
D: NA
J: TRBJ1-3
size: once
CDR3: CASSEKFPGFSGNTIYF
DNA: TGTGCCAGCAGTGAAAAATTTCCTGGATTCTCTGGAAACACCATATATTTT

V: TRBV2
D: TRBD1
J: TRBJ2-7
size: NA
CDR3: CASSEGTGVQYF
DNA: TGTGCCAGCAGTGAAGGGACAGGGGTACAGTACTTC

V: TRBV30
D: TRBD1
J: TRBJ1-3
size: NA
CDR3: CASLRDRDYSGNTIYF
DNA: TGTGCCTCCCTCCGGGACAGGGATTACTCTGGAAACACCATATATTTT

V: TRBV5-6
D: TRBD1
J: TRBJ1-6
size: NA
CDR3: CASSPALGTGNQGLHF
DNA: TGTGCCAGCAGCCCTGCTCTGGGGACAGGGAACCAGGGCCTCCACTTT

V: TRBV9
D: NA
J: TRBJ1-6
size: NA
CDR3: CASSAGSSYNSPLHF
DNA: TGTGCCAGCAGCGCAGGGAGCTCCTATAATTCACCCCTCCACTTT

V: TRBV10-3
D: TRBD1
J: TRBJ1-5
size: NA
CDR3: CAASRGLGNQPQHF
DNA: TGTGCCGCGTCCAGGGGGCTCGGCAATCAGCCCCAGCATTTT

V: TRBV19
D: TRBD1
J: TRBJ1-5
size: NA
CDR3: CVSSIGARGQRESNQPQHF
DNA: TGTGTCAGTAGTATAGGAGCCAGGGGGCAAAGGGAAAGCAATCAGCCCCAGCATTTT

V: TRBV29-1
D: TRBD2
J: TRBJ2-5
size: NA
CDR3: CSVEGLAGGPSQETQYF
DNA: TGCAGCGTTGAGGGACTAGCGGGAGGGCCCTCACAAGAGACCCAGTACTTC

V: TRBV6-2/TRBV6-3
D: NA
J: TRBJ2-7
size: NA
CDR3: CASSRPGQGMAYEQYF
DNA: TGTGCCAGCAGTCGTCCGGGTCAGGGGATGGCGTACGAGCAGTACTTC

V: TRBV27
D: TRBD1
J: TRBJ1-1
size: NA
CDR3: CASRRTGLNTEAFF
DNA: TGTGCCAGCAGAAGGACAGGGTTGAACACTGAAGCTTTCTTT

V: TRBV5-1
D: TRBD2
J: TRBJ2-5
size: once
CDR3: CASSKRERTLQETQYF
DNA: TGCGCCAGCAGCAAGCGGGAGCGGACCCTCCAAGAGACCCAGTACTTC

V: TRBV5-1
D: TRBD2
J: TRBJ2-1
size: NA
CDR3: CASSPGLAGGPGNEQFF
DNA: TGCGCCAGCAGTCCGGGACTAGCGGGAGGGCCCGGCAATGAGCAGTTCTTC

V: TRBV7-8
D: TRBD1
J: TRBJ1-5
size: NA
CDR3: CASSLAAQGGNQPQHF
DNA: TGTGCCAGCAGCTTAGCGGCACAGGGGGGCAATCAGCCCCAGCATTTT

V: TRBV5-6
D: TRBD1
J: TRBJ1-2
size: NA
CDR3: CASSLGTGWGYTF
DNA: TGTGCCAGCAGCCTTGGGACAGGGTGGGGCTACACCTTC

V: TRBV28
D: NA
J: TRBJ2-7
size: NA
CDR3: CASKPVGVLAYEQYF
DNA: TGTGCCAGCAAGCCCGTTGGAGTACTAGCCTACGAGCAGTACTTC

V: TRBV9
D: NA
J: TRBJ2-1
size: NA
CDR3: CASSVGAAFGDEQFF
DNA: TGTGCCAGCAGCGTAGGAGCGGCATTTGGGGATGAGCAGTTCTTC

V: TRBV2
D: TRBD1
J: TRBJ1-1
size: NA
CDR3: CASSLQGANTEAFF
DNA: TGTGCCAGCAGTTTACAGGGGGCGAACACTGAAGCTTTCTTT

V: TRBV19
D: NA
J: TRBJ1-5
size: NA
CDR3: CASSTFNQPQHF
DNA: TGTGCCAGTAGTACATTCAATCAGCCCCAGCATTTT

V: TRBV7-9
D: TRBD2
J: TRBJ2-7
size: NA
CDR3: CASSLGSGSLSEQYF
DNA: TGTGCCAGCAGCTTAGGTAGCGGGAGCTTGAGCGAGCAGTACTTC